This entry lists 24 T cell receptor beta chains sequenced from one sample in a study of spatial heterogeneity in lung cancer. The time point is: sample taken at primary tumor resection. The input material, whole RNA from tumor, nontumor lung or frozen PBMC, was sequenced unsorted. TCRdb processed the 5' RACE reads anew with MiXCR; each CDR3 protein has one entry. The repertoire consists of about 45,000 distinct CDR3 sequences, with approximately 6.9% occurring once and the leading ten covering 43%. The specimen comprised PBMCs, sampled at surgery. These receptors were collected from a female donor with early-stage non-small cell lung cancer.

CDR3 protein: CASAVPGAANTEAFF. Here the CDR3 DNA reads TGTGCCAGCGCGGTCCCGGGGGCAGCGAACACTGAAGCTTTCTTT. The J gene is TRBJ1-1, the V gene TRBV12-3 or TRBV12-4, with a weak D call TRBD1 (6 bases). V shed 8 bases and J shed 1 base, with 17 bases lying between them. This CDR3 is built from 15 residues.

In this sample, this clonotype turned up many times. The chain uses TRBV3-1 and TRBJ2-2, with TRBD2 matching over 8 bases. Germline CDR1 reads LGHDT; CDR2 reads YNNKEL (reference sequence). The CDR3 is 16 amino acids. V trimming: 2 bases; J trimming: 5 bases; junction bases outside the gene matches: 7. Here the CDR3 reads CASSQTRGGMTGELFF. Written as DNA, the CDR3 is TGTGCCAGCAGCCAAACTCGCGGGGGGATGACCGGGGAGCTGTTTTTT.

The chain uses TRBV18 and TRBJ1-2; D is possibly TRBD1 (6 bases). This CDR3 contains 13 residues. V lost 5 bases and J 6 bases, leaving 13 bases between the germline ends. Per germline, CDR1 KGHSH and CDR2 LQKENI. The CDR3 is CASSSTGLDGYTF. CDR3 coding DNA: TGTGCCAGCTCATCGACAGGTCTTGATGGCTACACCTTC. The full variable domain, completed using reference TRBV18 and TRBJ1-2, is NAGVMQNPRHLVRRRGQEARLRCSPMKGHSHVYWYRQLPEEGLKFMVYLQKENIIDESGMPKERFSAEFPKEGPSILRIQQVVRGDSAAYFCASSSTGLDGYTFGSGTRLTVV.

This clonotype was recorded many times. The rearrangement links TRBV29-1 to TRBJ2-6; D might be TRBD1 (5 bases). The germline V and J ends were trimmed by 7 bases and 2 bases, with 9 bases remaining between them. This CDR3 spans 13 amino acids. Germline V gene lookup returns CDR1 SQVTM and CDR2 ANQGSEA. The CDR3 DNA is TGCAGCGCCACAGGTACTGGGGCCAACGTCCTGACTTTC. It yields the protein CSATGTGANVLTF.

This clonotype has a count of ten or more. The gene calls are TRBV6-6 and TRBJ2-7, with D possibly called TRBD1 or TRBD2 (5 bases each). In germline, CDR1 is MNHNY, CDR2 SVGAGI (reference sequence). The CDR3 is made up of 14 amino acids. The ends were cut back, 2 bases at V and 5 bases at J, with 13 bases in the middle. The CDR3 reads CASSYRGTGHEQYF. The CDR3 bases are TGTGCCAGCAGTTACAGAGGGACCGGACACGAGCAGTACTTC.

This clonotype was seen many times. V gene TRBV7-9 combines with J gene TRBJ1-1, with a tentative D call TRBD1 (5 bases). V was trimmed by 4 bases and J by 0 bases, leaving 15 bases between them. This CDR3 comprises 16 residues. Per the germline V gene, CDR1 is SEHNR and CDR2 is FQNEAQ (reference sequence). The CDR3 region has the DNA TGTGCCAGCAGCTCTCGTGGGGGGAAATTGAACACTGAAGCTTTCTTT. This translates into CASSSRGGKLNTEAFF.

This clonotype was counted between two and nine times. The chain combines TRBV7-2 with TRBJ2-5, with D perhaps TRBD1 (6 bases). Looked up from germline, CDR1 is SGHTA and CDR2 is FQGNSA. The CDR3 covers 14 residues. V lost 1 base to trimming and J lost 7 bases, with 13 bases between them. The CDR3 loop is CASSLGGGSGTQYF. CDR3 nucleotide sequence: TGTGCCAGCAGCTTAGGTGGGGGCTCTGGGACCCAGTACTTC.

This clonotype was recorded many times. The chain uses TRBV12-3 or TRBV12-4 and TRBJ1-5; weak D call: TRBD1 (6 bases). This CDR3 has 17 amino acids. V was trimmed by 0 bases and J by 0 bases, leaving 12 bases between them. CDR3 residues: CASSLAVGGPSNQPQHF. The CDR3 DNA sequence: TGTGCCAGCAGTTTAGCCGTCGGGGGCCCTAGCAATCAGCCCCAGCATTTT.

This clonotype was found a few times. V is TRBV5-1 and J is TRBJ2-3; 8 nucleotides agree with TRBD2. J was trimmed by 0 bases and V by 4 bases; bases with no gene match: 7. In germline, CDR1 is SGHRS, CDR2 YFSETQ. The length of the CDR3 is 16 residues. This CDR3 reads CASSQRGIGSTDTQYF. CDR3 in DNA: TGCGCCAGCAGCCAGCGGGGGATCGGTAGCACAGATACGCAGTATTTT.

This clonotype occurred many times. This sequence joins TRBV29-1 and TRBJ1-1, with D perhaps matching TRBD1 (6 bases). The CDR3 extends over 14 amino acids. The ends were cut back, 6 bases at V and 1 base at J, with 15 bases in the middle. Germline V CDR1 and CDR2: SQVTM, ANQGSEA. CDR3 nucleotide sequence: TGCAGCGTCGGGGCCCTCAGGGGGAACACTGAAGCTTTCTTT. It yields the protein CSVGALRGNTEAFF.

This clonotype was found many times. The chain employs TRBV7-8 and TRBJ2-2, with a possible D match to TRBD1 (6 bases). Per the germline V gene, CDR1 is SGHVS and CDR2 is FQNEAQ. There are 15 residues in the CDR3. The V end lost 4 bases, the J end lost 4 bases, and 13 bases lay between the germline ends. The CDR3 DNA sequence: TGTGCCAGCAGCTGGAGACAGGCCGGCACCGGGGAGCTGTTTTTT. Translating it yields CASSWRQAGTGELFF.

This clonotype occurred many times. The gene calls are TRBV19 and TRBJ1-5; D ambiguous. This CDR3 comprises 16 residues. Trimming took off 9 bases at V and 2 bases at J, with 20 bases between the two ends. The germline CDR1 and CDR2 sequences are LNHDA and SQIVND (reference sequence). CDR3 sequence (DNA): TGTGCCAGACGAAGACTTCTTCCGAGGGGCAATCAGCCCCAGCATTTT. It encodes CARRRLLPRGNQPQHF.

This chain uses TRBV3-1 with TRBJ2-7, with 7 positions matching TRBD1. This CDR3 region has 16 residues. CDR1 and CDR2 (germline): LGHDT, YNNKEL (reference sequence). The trim removed 2 bases at V and 2 bases at J, leaving 9 bases unmatched. The CDR3 loop is CASSQYAGTAAYEQYF. In nucleotides, the CDR3 is TGTGCCAGCAGCCAATATGCCGGGACAGCCGCCTACGAGCAGTACTTC.

CDR3 loop: CASSPTSPDTQYF. DNA of the CDR3: TGTGCCAGCAGCCCCACATCTCCAGATACGCAGTATTTT. The chain uses TRBV3-1 and TRBJ2-3, with no clear D. Per the germline V gene, CDR1 is LGHDT and CDR2 is YNNKEL (reference sequence). The CDR3 consists of 13 residues. Between the trimmed V and J ends, which lost 4 bases and 4 bases, there was a span of 9 bases.

The V and J genes are TRBV7-8 and TRBJ1-2; D call uncertain. Trimming left V 2 bases short and J 1 base short, with 14 bases between. CDR3 size: 16 residues. Germline V lookup: CDR1 SGHVS, CDR2 FQNEAQ. CDR3 coding DNA: TGTGCCAGCAGCTTAAGAGGTGCAGGTTATAACTATGGCTACACCTTC. This encodes CASSLRGAGYNYGYTF.

V gene TRBV10-3 combines with J gene TRBJ2-3; D gene uncertain. This CDR3 is 13 amino acids long. Per germline, CDR1 ENHRY and CDR2 SYGVKD. With 7 bases removed from V and 6 bases from J, the gap between germline ends came to 14 bases. In nucleotides, the CDR3 is TGTGCCATCACAGACTCCCTGGGGGATACGCAGTATTTT. It encodes CAITDSLGDTQYF.

There are many counts of this clonotype. The J gene is TRBJ2-2, the V gene TRBV2, with a weak D call TRBD1 (6 bases). CDR3 length equals 15 residues. Germline V gene lookup returns CDR1 SNHLY and CDR2 FYNNEI. Trimming took 8 bases from V and 2 from J, leaving 15 bases between them. The CDR3 loop is CASQGFGQNTGELFF. CDR3 DNA sequence: TGTGCCAGCCAGGGGTTCGGACAAAACACCGGGGAGCTGTTTTTT.

The gene calls are TRBV5-1 and TRBJ2-1; 10 bases are shared with TRBD2. Trimming cost V 4 bases and J 7 bases; bases outside gene matches: 17. Germline-derived CDR1 and CDR2 are SGHRS and YFSETQ. This CDR3 has 18 amino acids. The CDR3 nucleotides are TGCGCCAGCAGCCGCAAAGCGGGGGGGCCCTACAATATGAATGAGCAGTTCTTC. It encodes CASSRKAGGPYNMNEQFF.

This clonotype has ten or more counts. The chain recombines TRBV2 with TRBJ2-1, with 9 bases matching TRBD2. CDR1 is SNHLY and CDR2 is FYNNEI in the germline V gene. This CDR3 has 15 residues. Trimming took 7 bases from V and 3 from J; bases not matched to a gene: 7. The CDR3 spells CASNFERGDYNEQFF. The CDR3, as DNA: TGTGCCAGCAATTTCGAGCGGGGGGACTACAATGAGCAGTTCTTC.

This clonotype was detected many times. The rearrangement uses TRBV28 and TRBJ1-4; D not resolved. V lost 6 bases and J lost 7, with 18 bases in between. In germline, CDR1 is MDHEN, CDR2 SYDVKM. This CDR3 contains 15 residues. In DNA form, the CDR3 reads TGTGCCAGCAGCTCCCGCCGCGCCTCAAGTGAAAAACTGTTTTTT. This sequence encodes CASSSRRASSEKLFF. The full variable domain, completed using reference TRBV28 and TRBJ1-4, is DVKVTQSSRYLVKRTGEKVFLECVQDMDHENMFWYRQDPGLGLRLIYFSYDVKMKEKGDIPEGYSVSREKKERFSLILESASTNQTSMYLCASSSRRASSEKLFFGSGTQLSVL.

This clonotype was detected a few times. The J gene is TRBJ2-3, the V gene TRBV20-1; maybe TRBD2 (6 bases). Germline V gene sequence: CDR1 DFQATT, CDR2 SNEGSKA (reference sequence). Trimming shortened V by 0 bases and J by 5 bases, and 12 bases separated the two germline ends. CDR3 length equals 14 residues. Here the CDR3 DNA reads TGCAGTGCTAGAGATTCGGCGGGGCTAGATACGCAGTATTTT. It specifies CSARDSAGLDTQYF.

The CDR3 DNA is TGTGCCAGTAAAGGGAGATTTCCAGGGTCGGGCAATCAGCCCCAGCATTTT. This codes for CASKGRFPGSGNQPQHF. The chain carries TRBV19 and TRBJ1-5, with a weak D call TRBD1 (5 bases). The germline V and J ends were trimmed by 7 bases and 2 bases, with 21 bases remaining between them. CDR3 length equals 17 residues. The V gene's germline CDR1 is LNHDA and CDR2 SQIVND (reference sequence). Using reference TRBV19 and TRBJ1-5 for the parts outside the CDR3, the full variable domain is DGGITQSPKYLFRKEGQNVTLSCEQNLNHDAMYWYRQDPGQGLRLIYYSQIVNDFQKGDIAEGYSVSREKKESFPLTVTSAQKNPTAFYLCASKGRFPGSGNQPQHFGDGTRLSIL.

CDR3 sequence: CASNRGYGETQYF. The DNA for the CDR3 is TGTGCCAGTAACAGGGGGTACGGGGAGACCCAGTACTTC. The chain links TRBV2 to TRBJ2-5; TRBD1 agrees at 8 bases. Germline CDR1 reads SNHLY; CDR2 reads FYNNEI. The CDR3 has 13 residues. V dropped 9 bases and J dropped 5; count of bases not matched to a gene: 8.

In its sample, this clonotype was seen many times. V usage is TRBV5-1 and J usage is TRBJ2-7; possible D gene TRBD2, 7 bases. Germline V CDR1 and CDR2: SGHRS, YFSETQ. The CDR3 has 15 residues. The V end was cut by 0 bases, the J end by 2 bases, with 12 bases between. CDR3 sequence (DNA): TGCGCCAGCAGCTTGGCCGGGGGGCGCCCCTACGAGCAGTACTTC. Translating gives CASSLAGGRPYEQYF.